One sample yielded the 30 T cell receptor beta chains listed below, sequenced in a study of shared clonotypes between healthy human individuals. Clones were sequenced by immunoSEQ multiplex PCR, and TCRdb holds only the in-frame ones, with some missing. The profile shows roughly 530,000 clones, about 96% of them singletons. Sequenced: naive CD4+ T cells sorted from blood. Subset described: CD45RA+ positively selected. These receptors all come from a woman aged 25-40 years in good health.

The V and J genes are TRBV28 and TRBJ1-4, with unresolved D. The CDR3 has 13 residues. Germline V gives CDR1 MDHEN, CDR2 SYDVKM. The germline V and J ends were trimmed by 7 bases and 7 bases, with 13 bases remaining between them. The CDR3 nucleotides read TGTGCCAGCATAACACAACTGGGTGAAAAACTGTTTTTT. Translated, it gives CASITQLGEKLFF.

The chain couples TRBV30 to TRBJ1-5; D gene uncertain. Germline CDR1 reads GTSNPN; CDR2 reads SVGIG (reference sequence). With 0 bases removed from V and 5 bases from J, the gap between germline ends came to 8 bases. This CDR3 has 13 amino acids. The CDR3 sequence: CAWSVGRDQPQHF. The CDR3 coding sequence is TGTGCCTGGAGTGTAGGTAGGGATCAGCCCCAGCATTTT.

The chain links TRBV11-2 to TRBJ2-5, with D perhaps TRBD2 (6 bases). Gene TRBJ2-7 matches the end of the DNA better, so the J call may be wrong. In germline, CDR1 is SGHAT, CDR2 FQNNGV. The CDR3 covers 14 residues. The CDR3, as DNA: TGTGCCAGCAGCTTAGAACGCGGGACCTACGAGCAGTACTTC. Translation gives CASSLERGTYEQYF.

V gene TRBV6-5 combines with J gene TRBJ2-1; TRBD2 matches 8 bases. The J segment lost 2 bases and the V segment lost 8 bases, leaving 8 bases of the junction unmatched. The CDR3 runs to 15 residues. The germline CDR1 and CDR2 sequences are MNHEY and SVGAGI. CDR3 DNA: TGTGCCAGCCGGGGGGGGAGGGCCGCCTACAATGAGCAGTTCTTC. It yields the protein CASRGGRAAYNEQFF.

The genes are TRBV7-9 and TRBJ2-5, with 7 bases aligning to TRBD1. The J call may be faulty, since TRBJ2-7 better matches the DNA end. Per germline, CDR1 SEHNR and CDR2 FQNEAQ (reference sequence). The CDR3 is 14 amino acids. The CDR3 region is CASSSRDSSYEQYF. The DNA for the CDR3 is TGTGCCAGCAGCTCAAGGGACAGTAGCTACGAGCAGTACTTC.

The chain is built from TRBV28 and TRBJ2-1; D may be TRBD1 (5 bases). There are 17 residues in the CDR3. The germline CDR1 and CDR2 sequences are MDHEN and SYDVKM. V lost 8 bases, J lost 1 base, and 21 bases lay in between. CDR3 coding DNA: TGTGCCAGCGACCGATCCCGGGTTCAGGGATCCTACAATGAGCAGTTCTTC. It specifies CASDRSRVQGSYNEQFF. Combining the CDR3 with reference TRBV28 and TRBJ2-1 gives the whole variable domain DVKVTQSSRYLVKRTGEKVFLECVQDMDHENMFWYRQDPGLGLRLIYFSYDVKMKEKGDIPEGYSVSREKKERFSLILESASTNQTSMYLCASDRSRVQGSYNEQFFGPGTRLTVL.

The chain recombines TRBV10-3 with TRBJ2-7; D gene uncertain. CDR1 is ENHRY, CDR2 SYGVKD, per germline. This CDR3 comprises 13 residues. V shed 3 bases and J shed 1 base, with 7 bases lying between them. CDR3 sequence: CAISDGRSYEQYF. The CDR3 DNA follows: TGTGCCATCAGTGACGGCCGGTCCTACGAGCAGTACTTC.

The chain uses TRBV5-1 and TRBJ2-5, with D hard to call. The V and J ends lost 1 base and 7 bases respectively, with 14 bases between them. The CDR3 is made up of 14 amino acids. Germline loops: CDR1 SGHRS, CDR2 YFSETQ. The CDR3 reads CASSLSTDQSTQYF. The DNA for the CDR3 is TGCGCCAGCAGCTTGAGTACTGACCAATCGACCCAGTACTTC.

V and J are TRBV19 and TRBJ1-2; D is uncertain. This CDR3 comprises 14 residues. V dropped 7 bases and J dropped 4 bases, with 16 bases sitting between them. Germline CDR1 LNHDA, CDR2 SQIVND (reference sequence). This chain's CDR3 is CASKVGGTFYGYTF. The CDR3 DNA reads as TGTGCCAGTAAAGTGGGAGGAACATTCTATGGCTACACCTTC.

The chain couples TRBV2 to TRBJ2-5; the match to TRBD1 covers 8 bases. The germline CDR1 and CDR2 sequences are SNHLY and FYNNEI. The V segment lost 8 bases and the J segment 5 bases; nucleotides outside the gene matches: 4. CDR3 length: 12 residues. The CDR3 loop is CASGQGVETQYF. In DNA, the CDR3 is TGTGCCAGCGGACAGGGTGTGGAGACCCAGTACTTC.

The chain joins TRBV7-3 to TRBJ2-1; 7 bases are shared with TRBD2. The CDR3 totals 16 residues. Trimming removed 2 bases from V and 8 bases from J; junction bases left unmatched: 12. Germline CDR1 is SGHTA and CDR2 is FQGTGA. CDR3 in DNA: TGTGCCAGCAGCTTACGTGGTGGGAGGGCCGGGGATGAGCAGTTCTTC. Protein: CASSLRGGRAGDEQFF.

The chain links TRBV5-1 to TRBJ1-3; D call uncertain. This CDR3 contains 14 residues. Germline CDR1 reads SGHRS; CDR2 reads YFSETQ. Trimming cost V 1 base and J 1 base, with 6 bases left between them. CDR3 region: CASSLTESGNTIYF. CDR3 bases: TGCGCCAGCAGCTTGACCGAGTCTGGAAACACCATATATTTT. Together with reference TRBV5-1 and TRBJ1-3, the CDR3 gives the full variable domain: KAGVTQTPRYLIKTRGQQVTLSCSPISGHRSVSWYQQTPGQGLQFLFEYFSETQRNKGNFPGRFSGRQFSNSRSEMNVSTLELGDSALYLCASSLTESGNTIYFGEGSWLTVV.

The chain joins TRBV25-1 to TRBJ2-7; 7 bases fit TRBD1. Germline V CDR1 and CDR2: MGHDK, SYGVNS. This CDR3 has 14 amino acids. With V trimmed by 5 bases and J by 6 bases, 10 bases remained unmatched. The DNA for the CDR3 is TGTGCCAGCAGTTCGACAGGGATAATGCGCGAGCAGTACTTC. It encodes CASSSTGIMREQYF.

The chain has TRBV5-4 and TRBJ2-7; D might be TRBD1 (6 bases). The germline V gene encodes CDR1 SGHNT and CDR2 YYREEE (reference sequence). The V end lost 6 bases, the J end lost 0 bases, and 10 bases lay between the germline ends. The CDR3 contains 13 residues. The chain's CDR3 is CASTTGTSYEQYF. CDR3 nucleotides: TGTGCCAGCACAACAGGGACCTCCTACGAGCAGTACTTC. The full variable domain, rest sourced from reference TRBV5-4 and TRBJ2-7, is ETGVTQSPTHLIKTRGQQVTLRCSSQSGHNTVSWYQQALGQGPQFIFQYYREEENGRGNFPPRFSGLQFPNYSSELNVNALELDDSALYLCASTTGTSYEQYFGPGTRLTVT.

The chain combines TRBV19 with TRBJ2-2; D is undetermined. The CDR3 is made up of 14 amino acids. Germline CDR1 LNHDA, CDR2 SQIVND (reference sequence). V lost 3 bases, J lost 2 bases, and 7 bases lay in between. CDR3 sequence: CASSIGINTGELFF. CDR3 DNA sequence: TGTGCCAGTAGTATTGGGATCAACACCGGGGAGCTGTTTTTT.

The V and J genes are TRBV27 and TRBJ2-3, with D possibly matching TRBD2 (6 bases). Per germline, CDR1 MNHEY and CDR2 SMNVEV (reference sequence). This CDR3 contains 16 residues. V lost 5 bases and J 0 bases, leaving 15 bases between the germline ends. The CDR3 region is CASSPTWGVSTDTQYF. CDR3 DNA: TGTGCCAGCAGTCCTACCTGGGGGGTTAGCACAGATACGCAGTATTTT.

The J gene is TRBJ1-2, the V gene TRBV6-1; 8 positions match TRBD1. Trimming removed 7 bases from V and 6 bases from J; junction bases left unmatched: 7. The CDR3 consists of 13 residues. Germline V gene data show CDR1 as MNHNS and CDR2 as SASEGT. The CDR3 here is CASIPRGRDGYTF. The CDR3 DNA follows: TGTGCCAGCATCCCCAGGGGGCGGGATGGCTACACCTTC.

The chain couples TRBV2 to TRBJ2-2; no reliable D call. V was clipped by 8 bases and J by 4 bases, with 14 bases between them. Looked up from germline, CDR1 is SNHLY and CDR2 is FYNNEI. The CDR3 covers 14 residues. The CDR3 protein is CASSFRGGTGELFF. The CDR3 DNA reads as TGTGCCAGCTCTTTCCGAGGTGGCACCGGGGAGCTGTTTTTT.

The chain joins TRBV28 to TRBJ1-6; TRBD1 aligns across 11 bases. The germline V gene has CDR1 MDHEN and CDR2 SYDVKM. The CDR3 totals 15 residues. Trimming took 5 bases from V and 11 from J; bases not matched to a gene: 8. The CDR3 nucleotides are TGTGCCAGCAGTAGGACAGGGGGCCCTTTGCCACCCCTCCACTTT. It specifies CASSRTGGPLPPLHF.

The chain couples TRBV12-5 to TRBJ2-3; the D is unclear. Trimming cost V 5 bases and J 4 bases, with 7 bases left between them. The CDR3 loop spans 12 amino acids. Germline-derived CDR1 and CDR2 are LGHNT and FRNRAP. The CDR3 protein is CASGESADTQYF. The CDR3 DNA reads TGTGCTAGTGGTGAGAGCGCAGATACGCAGTATTTT.

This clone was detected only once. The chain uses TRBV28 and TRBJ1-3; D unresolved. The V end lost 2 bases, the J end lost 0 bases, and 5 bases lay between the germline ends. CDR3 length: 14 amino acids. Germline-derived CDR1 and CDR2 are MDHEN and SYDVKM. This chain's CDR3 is CASSLPDSGNTIYF. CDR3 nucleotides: TGTGCCAGCAGTTTACCGGACTCTGGAAACACCATATATTTT.

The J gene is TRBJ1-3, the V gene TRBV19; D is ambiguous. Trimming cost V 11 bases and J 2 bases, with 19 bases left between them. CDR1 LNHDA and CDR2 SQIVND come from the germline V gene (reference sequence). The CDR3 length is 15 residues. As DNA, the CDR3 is TGTGCCGCAGGACGAAGGGAGACCGCTGGAAACACCATATATTTT. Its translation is CAAGRRETAGNTIYF.

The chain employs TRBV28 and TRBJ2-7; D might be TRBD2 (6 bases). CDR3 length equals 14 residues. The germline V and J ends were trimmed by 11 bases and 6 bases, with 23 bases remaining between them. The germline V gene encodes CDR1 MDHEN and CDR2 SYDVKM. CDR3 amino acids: CASKGSSVSSEQYF. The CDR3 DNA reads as TGTGCCTCCAAGGGGTCTAGCGTAAGTAGCGAGCAGTACTTC.

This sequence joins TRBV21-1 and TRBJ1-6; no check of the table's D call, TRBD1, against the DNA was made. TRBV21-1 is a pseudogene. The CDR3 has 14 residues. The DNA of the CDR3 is TGTGCCAGCAGCGATGACAGGGGATACTCACCCCTCCACTTT. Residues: CASSDDRGYSPLHF.

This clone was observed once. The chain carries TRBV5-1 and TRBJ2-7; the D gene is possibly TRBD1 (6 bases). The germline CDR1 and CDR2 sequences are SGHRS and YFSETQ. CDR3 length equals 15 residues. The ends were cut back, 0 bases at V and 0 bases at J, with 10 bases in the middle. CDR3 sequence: CASSLGDTNSYEQYF. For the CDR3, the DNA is TGCGCCAGCAGCTTGGGGGACACCAACTCCTACGAGCAGTACTTC. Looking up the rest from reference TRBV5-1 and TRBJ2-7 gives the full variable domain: KAGVTQTPRYLIKTRGQQVTLSCSPISGHRSVSWYQQTPGQGLQFLFEYFSETQRNKGNFPGRFSGRQFSNSRSEMNVSTLELGDSALYLCASSLGDTNSYEQYFGPGTRLTVT.

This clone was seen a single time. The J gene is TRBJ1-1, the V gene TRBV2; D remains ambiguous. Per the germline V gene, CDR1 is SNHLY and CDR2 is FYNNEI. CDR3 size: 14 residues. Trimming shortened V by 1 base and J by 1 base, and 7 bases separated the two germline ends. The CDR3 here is CASSEEVSNTEAFF. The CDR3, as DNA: TGTGCCAGCAGTGAAGAGGTGTCGAACACTGAAGCTTTCTTT.

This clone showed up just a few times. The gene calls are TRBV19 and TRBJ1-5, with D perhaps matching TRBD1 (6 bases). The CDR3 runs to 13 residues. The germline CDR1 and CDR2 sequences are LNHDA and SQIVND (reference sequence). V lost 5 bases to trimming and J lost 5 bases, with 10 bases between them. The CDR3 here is CASSGNRDQPQHF. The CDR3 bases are TGTGCCAGTAGTGGGAACAGGGATCAGCCCCAGCATTTT.

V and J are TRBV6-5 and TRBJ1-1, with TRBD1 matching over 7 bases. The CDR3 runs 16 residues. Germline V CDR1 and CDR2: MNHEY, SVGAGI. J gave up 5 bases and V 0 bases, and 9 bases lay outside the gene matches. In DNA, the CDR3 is TGTGCCAGCAGTTACTCCTTCCAAGGGGGCTCAACTGAAGCTTTCTTT. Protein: CASSYSFQGGSTEAFF.

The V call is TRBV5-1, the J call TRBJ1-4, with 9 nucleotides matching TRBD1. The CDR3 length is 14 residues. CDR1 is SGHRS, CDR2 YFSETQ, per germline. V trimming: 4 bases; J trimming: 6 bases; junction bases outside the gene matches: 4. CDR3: CASSVGQGDEKLFF. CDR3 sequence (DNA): TGCGCCAGCAGCGTGGGACAGGGAGATGAAAAACTGTTTTTT.

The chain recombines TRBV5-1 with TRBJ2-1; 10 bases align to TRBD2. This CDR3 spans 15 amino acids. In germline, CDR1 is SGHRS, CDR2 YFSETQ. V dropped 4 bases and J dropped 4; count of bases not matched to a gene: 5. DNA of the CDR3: TGCGCCAGCAGCAAAGGACTAGCGGATTACAATGAGCAGTTCTTC. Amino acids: CASSKGLADYNEQFF.